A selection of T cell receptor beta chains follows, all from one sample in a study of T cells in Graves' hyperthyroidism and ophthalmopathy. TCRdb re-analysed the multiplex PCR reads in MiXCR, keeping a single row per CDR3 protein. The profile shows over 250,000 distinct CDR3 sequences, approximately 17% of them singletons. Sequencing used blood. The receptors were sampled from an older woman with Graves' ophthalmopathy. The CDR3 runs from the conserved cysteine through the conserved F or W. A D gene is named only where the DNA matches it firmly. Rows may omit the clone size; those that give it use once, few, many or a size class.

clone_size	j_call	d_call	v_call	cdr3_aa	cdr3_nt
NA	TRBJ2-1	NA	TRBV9	CASSVSTGTYYNEQFF	TGTGCCAGCAGCGTATCCACCGGGACCTACTACAATGAGCAGTTCTTC
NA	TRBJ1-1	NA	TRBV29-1	CGVLGQMNTEAFF	TGCGGCGTTCTAGGACAGATGAACACTGAAGCTTTCTTT
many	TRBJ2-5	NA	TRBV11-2	CASSPGAQETQYF	TGTGCCAGCAGCCCCGGGGCCCAAGAGACCCAGTACTTC
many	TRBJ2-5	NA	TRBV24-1	CATSGAGTGQETQYF	TGTGCCACCAGTGGGGCGGGAACAGGTCAGGAGACCCAGTACTTC
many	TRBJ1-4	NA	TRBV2	CASRPDKYEKLFF	TGTGCCAGCAGACCAGACAAGTATGAAAAACTGTTTTTT
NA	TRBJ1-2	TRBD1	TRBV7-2	CASSFRQPGQGYGYTF	TGTGCCAGCAGCTTCCGCCAGCCGGGACAGGGTTATGGCTACACCTTC
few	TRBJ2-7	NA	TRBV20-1	CSARPLRTLLEQYF	TGCAGTGCGCGGCCTCTCCGCACCTTGTTAGAGCAGTACTTC
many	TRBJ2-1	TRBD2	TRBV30	CAWGLAEPYNEQFF	TGTGCCTGGGGACTAGCGGAACCCTACAATGAGCAGTTCTTC
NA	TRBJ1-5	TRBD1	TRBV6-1	CASRVSAGTGSQPQHF	TGTGCCAGCAGAGTTTCGGCCGGGACAGGCAGTCAGCCCCAGCATTTT
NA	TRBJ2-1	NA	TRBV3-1	CASSPTGTPTPNEQFF	TGTGCCAGCAGCCCCACAGGGACACCGACTCCGAATGAGCAGTTCTTC
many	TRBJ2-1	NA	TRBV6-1	CAVRGGQGTYNEQFF	TGTGCCGTCCGGGGAGGCCAGGGGACCTACAATGAGCAGTTCTTC
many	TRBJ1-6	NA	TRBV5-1	CASSLEGQNNSPLHF	TGCGCCAGCAGCTTGGAAGGTCAAAATAATTCACCCCTCCACTTT
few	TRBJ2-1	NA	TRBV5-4	CASSFRNYNEQFF	TGTGCCAGCAGCTTCAGGAACTACAATGAGCAGTTCTTC
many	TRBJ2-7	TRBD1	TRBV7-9	CASSPTGVGEQYF	TGTGCCAGCAGCCCTACAGGGGTAGGCGAGCAGTACTTC
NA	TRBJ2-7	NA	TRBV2	CASSDQVPITYEQYF	TGTGCCAGCAGTGACCAGGTACCTATCACCTACGAGCAGTACTTC
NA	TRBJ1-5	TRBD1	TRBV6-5	CASSSGTGGDQPQHF	TGTGCCAGCAGTTCAGGGACAGGGGGAGATCAGCCCCAGCATTTT
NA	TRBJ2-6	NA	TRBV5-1	CASSLAGQGPGANVLTF	TGCGCCAGCAGCTTGGCCGGGCAGGGACCTGGGGCCAACGTCCTGACTTTC
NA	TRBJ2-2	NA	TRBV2	CASSVLLQVNTGELFF	TGTGCCAGCAGCGTTCTTTTACAGGTGAACACCGGGGAGCTGTTTTTT
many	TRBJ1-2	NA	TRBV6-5	CASSYRASAGYTF	TGTGCCAGCAGTTACCGGGCGTCGGCAGGCTACACCTTC
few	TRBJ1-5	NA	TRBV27	CASSLLGGGNQPQHF	TGTGCCAGCAGTTTATTGGGGGGCGGCAATCAGCCCCAGCATTTT
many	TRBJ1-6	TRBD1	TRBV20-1	CSAREQGGNSPLHF	TGCAGTGCTAGGGAACAGGGGGGCAATTCACCCCTCCACTTT
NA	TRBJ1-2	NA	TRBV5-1	CASSWGLASNYGYTF	TGCGCCAGCAGCTGGGGACTGGCTAGCAACTATGGCTACACCTTC
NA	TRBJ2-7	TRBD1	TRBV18	CASLPFRDSFWEQYF	TGTGCCAGCTTACCATTCAGGGACAGTTTTTGGGAGCAGTACTTC
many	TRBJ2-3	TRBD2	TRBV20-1	CSARDLGRAPDTQYF	TGCAGTGCTAGAGACCTCGGGAGGGCCCCAGATACGCAGTATTTT
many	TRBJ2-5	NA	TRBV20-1	CRVGQGETQYF	TGCAGGGTTGGGCAGGGAGAGACCCAGTACTTC
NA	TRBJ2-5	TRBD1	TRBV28	CASSLWGTGTQETQYF	TGTGCCAGCAGTTTATGGGGGACAGGGACACAAGAGACCCAGTACTTC
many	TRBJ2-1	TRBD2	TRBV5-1	CASSLGSGRLEEQFF	TGCGCCAGCAGCTTGGGTAGCGGGCGTCTGGAGGAGCAGTTCTTC
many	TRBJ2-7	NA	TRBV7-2	CASSLDQNEQYF	TGTGCCAGCAGCTTAGATCAAAACGAGCAGTACTTC
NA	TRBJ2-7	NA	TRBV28	CASRLLHEQYF	TGTGCCAGCCGACTCCTCCACGAGCAGTACTTC
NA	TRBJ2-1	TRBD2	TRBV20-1	CSARGTSGSLYNEQFF	TGCAGTGCTAGGGGGACTAGCGGGAGCCTCTACAATGAGCAGTTCTTC
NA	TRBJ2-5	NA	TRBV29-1	CSVEGSTVPETQYF	TGCAGCGTTGAGGGATCGACTGTTCCCGAGACCCAGTACTTC
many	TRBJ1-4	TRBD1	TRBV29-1	CSVRTGNEKLFF	TGCAGCGTCCGGACAGGGAATGAAAAACTGTTTTTT
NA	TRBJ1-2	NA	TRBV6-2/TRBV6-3	CASIGGDLLGYTF	TGTGCCAGCATCGGCGGAGACCTCTTAGGCTACACCTTC
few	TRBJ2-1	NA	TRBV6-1	CASKPLGLGTLYNEQFF	TGTGCCAGCAAACCACTTGGGCTGGGGACACTCTACAATGAGCAGTTCTTC
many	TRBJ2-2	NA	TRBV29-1	CSVSVGGTGELFF	TGCAGCGTTTCAGTGGGAGGCACCGGGGAGCTGTTTTTT
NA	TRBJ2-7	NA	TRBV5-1	CASSPSGGRAGNEQYF	TGCGCCAGCAGCCCGTCCGGTGGTCGCGCGGGTAACGAGCAGTACTTC
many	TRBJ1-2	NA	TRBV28	CASSVTGDRPYGYTF	TGTGCCAGCAGTGTTACGGGGGATCGACCCTATGGCTACACCTTC